The 14 T cell receptor beta chains presented below share a single source sample, sequenced in a study of Ad26.COV2.S vaccination and SARS-CoV-2 variants. Indicated treatment: about 20 received Ad26.COV2.S at low or high dose, single or two shots; a few received placebo; per-sample allocation not given. Each sample was drawn 63 days after the first injection (of vaccine or placebo). Using immunoSEQ multiplex PCR, the repertoire was profiled, and TCRdb retains in-frame clones only, with some absent. The data hold about 370,000 clones, with 75% to 90% observed a single time. Here the sequenced sample was peripheral blood, taken in a trial of Ad26.COV2.S vaccine versus placebo. These receptors came from a person aged 18-60 years who received the Ad26.COV2.S COVID-19 vaccine or a placebo.

This chain uses TRBV19 with TRBJ2-6; no definite D call. CDR1 and CDR2 from the germline V gene are LNHDA and SQIVND (reference sequence). Trimming removed 6 bases from V and 0 bases from J, with 3 bases in between. The CDR3 has 13 residues. The CDR3 nucleotides are TGTGCCAGTAGGGTCTCTGGGGCCAACGTCCTGACTTTC. Protein: CASRVSGANVLTF. The entire variable domain, with the rest obtained from reference TRBV19 and TRBJ2-6, is as follows: DGGITQSPKYLFRKEGQNVTLSCEQNLNHDAMYWYRQDPGQGLRLIYYSQIVNDFQKGDIAEGYSVSREKKESFPLTVTSAQKNPTAFYLCASRVSGANVLTFGAGSRLTVL.

The chain joins TRBV10-3 to TRBJ1-4, with 10 bases fitting TRBD1. The CDR3 covers 16 residues. After removal of 4 bases from V and 10 bases from J, the junction contained 12 bases not matched to a gene. Germline V lookup: CDR1 ENHRY, CDR2 SYGVKD. The CDR3 is CAISGTISGQGRKLFF. The DNA for the CDR3 is TGTGCCATCAGTGGGACCATTTCGGGACAGGGGCGAAAACTGTTTTTT.

V gene TRBV25-1 combines with J gene TRBJ2-1; the D gene is possibly TRBD1 (5 bases). Trimming pared 0 bases from V and 0 bases from J, leaving 9 bases between. The CDR3 spans 16 residues. CDR1 is MGHDK and CDR2 is SYGVNS in the germline V gene. CDR3 sequence reads: CASSEYEGASYNEQFF. Here the CDR3 DNA reads TGTGCCAGCAGTGAATATGAAGGGGCCTCCTACAATGAGCAGTTCTTC. Based on the CDR3 plus reference TRBV25-1 and TRBJ2-1, the full variable domain is EADIYQTPRYLVIGTGKKITLECSQTMGHDKMYWYQQDPGMELHLIHYSYGVNSTEKGDLSSESTVSRIRTEHFPLTLESARPSHTSQYLCASSEYEGASYNEQFFGPGTRLTVL.

The V gene is TRBV15, the J gene TRBJ2-7; D not resolved. Trimming pared 4 bases from V and 2 bases from J, leaving 12 bases between. This CDR3 comprises 14 residues. Germline V lookup: CDR1 LNHNV, CDR2 YYDKDF (reference sequence). CDR3 amino acids: CATSKPGSTYEQYF. As DNA, the CDR3 is TGTGCCACCAGCAAACCGGGTTCGACCTACGAGCAGTACTTC.

The sample holds one count of this clone. This chain uses TRBV27 with TRBJ1-1; D gene uncertain. Trimming left V 1 base short and J 2 bases short, with 5 bases between. The germline CDR1 and CDR2 sequences are MNHEY and SMNVEV (reference sequence). The CDR3 has 13 amino acids. CDR3 DNA: TGTGCCAGCAGTTTATTCCTAAACACTGAAGCTTTCTTT. Its protein is CASSLFLNTEAFF.

The chain carries TRBV9 and TRBJ1-2; weak D call: TRBD1 (5 bases). V lost 4 bases, J lost 3 bases, and 16 bases lay in between. Germline V gives CDR1 SGDLS, CDR2 YYNGEE. The CDR3 extends over 15 amino acids. This CDR3 reads CASSPRDVLHYGYTF. Here the CDR3 DNA reads TGTGCCAGCAGCCCCAGGGACGTATTACACTATGGCTACACCTTC.

V gene TRBV7-9 combines with J gene TRBJ2-5, with D perhaps matching TRBD1 (6 bases). The V and J ends lost 3 bases and 2 bases respectively, with 13 bases between them. The CDR3 runs 15 residues. Germline V lookup: CDR1 SEHNR, CDR2 FQNEAQ (reference sequence). CDR3: CASSLGTLKQETQYF. Here the CDR3 DNA reads TGTGCCAGCAGCTTGGGGACATTGAAGCAAGAGACCCAGTACTTC.

The chain joins TRBV19 to TRBJ1-2; D is perhaps TRBD1 (5 bases). This CDR3 comprises 16 residues. The germline V and J ends were trimmed by 5 bases and 5 bases, with 21 bases remaining between them. In germline, CDR1 is LNHDA, CDR2 SQIVND (reference sequence). CDR3 amino acids: CASSPGEGRGGYGYTF. The CDR3 region has the DNA TGTGCCAGTAGTCCCGGGGAGGGACGGGGCGGGTATGGCTACACCTTC.

This chain uses TRBV14 with TRBJ1-4; 7 nucleotides match TRBD1. This CDR3 comprises 18 residues. The ends lost 4 bases at V and 0 bases at J; junction bases unmatched: 11. CDR1 is SGHDN and CDR2 is FVKESK in the germline V gene. CDR3 sequence (DNA): TGTGCCAGCAGCCCTAAACACCGGGACAGCGCAACTAATGAAAAACTGTTTTTT. This sequence encodes CASSPKHRDSATNEKLFF.

This chain links TRBV2 with TRBJ2-3; D is unresolved. In germline, CDR1 is SNHLY, CDR2 FYNNEI. V was shortened by 8 bases and J by 1 base, with 7 bases between the two germline ends. The CDR3 consists of 12 residues. CDR3 sequence (DNA): TGTGCCAGCGGTACAGGCACAGATACGCAGTATTTT. Amino acids: CASGTGTDTQYF.

For this clone: The identical CDR3 is also encoded by other nucleotide sequences in the sample. The J gene is TRBJ2-2, the V gene TRBV3-1 (or the pseudogene TRBV3-2); the D is unclear. Germline V CDR1 and CDR2: LGHDT, YNNKEL (reference sequence). Deletions cut 1 base from V and 4 bases from J, with 1 base between. CDR3 length: 12 amino acids. The chain's CDR3 is CASSQGTGELFF. The CDR3 DNA follows: TGTGCCAGCAGCCAAGGCACCGGGGAGCTGTTTTTT.

The chain is built from TRBV5-1 and TRBJ2-5, with 7 positions matching TRBD2. After removal of 4 bases from V and 2 bases from J, the junction contained 5 bases not matched to a gene. Per germline, CDR1 SGHRS and CDR2 YFSETQ. This CDR3 is built from 14 residues. The CDR3, as DNA: TGCGCCAGCAGCCGAACGGGGGGTCAAGAGACCCAGTACTTC. Encoded protein: CASSRTGGQETQYF.

The chain employs TRBV5-1 and TRBJ2-2, with D possibly matching TRBD1 (6 bases). The CDR3 consists of 15 residues. V lost 5 bases and J 3 bases, leaving 14 bases between the germline ends. Germline CDR1 reads SGHRS; CDR2 reads YFSETQ. CDR3 region: CASSSQGRDTGELFF. For the CDR3, the DNA is TGCGCCAGCAGTTCTCAGGGGCGCGACACCGGGGAGCTGTTTTTT.

The V and J genes are TRBV5-4 and TRBJ1-1; D not resolved. The V and J ends lost 0 bases and 2 bases respectively, with 8 bases between them. The germline gives CDR1 SGHNT, CDR2 YYREEE (reference sequence). The CDR3 is made up of 14 amino acids. In DNA form, the CDR3 reads TGTGCCAGCAGCTTGGACTCAAAAAACACTGAAGCTTTCTTT. Translated: CASSLDSKNTEAFF.